This TCR beta chain appears in the sequencing data of a study of blood T cell repertoires in COVID-19. Trimming stripped 3 bases from V and 3 bases from J, with 10 bases between. Germline CDR1 and CDR2: SGHKS and YYEKEE (reference sequence). The CDR3 runs 14 residues. Assay: immunoSEQ multiplex PCR; the TCRdb copy retains only in-frame clones and omits some. The sample yields 320,000 or so clones, about 90% seen once. The study assigned cohorts using participant-reported clinical history. The rearrangement uses TRBV5-5 and TRBJ2-1, with D perhaps matching TRBD1 (6 bases). The specimen was PBMCs or T cells enriched from blood (not recorded which). This TCR derives from a man aged 25-45 years who had recovered from COVID-19. CDR3 nucleotides: TGTGCCAGCAGCTCAGGGGTTTACTACAATGAGCAGTTCTTC. Its translation is CASSSGVYYNEQFF.